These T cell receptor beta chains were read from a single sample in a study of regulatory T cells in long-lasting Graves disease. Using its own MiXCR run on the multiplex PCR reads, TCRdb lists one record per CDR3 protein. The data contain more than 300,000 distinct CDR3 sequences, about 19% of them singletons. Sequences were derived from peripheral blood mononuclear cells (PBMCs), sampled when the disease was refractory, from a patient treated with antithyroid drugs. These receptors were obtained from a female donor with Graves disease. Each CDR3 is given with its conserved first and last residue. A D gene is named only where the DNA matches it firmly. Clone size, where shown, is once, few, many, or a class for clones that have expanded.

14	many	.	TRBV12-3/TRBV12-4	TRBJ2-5	TGTGCCAGCAGTTTTGGGGGGGCCCCGGAGACCCAGTACTTC	CASSFGGAPETQYF
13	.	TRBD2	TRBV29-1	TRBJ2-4	TGCAGCGTTGGGGGACTAGCGGTAAACATTCAGTACTTC	CSVGGLAVNIQYF
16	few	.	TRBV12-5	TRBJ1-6	TGTGCTAGTGGTTTGGTACTTGGAAAGCTCGATTCACCCCTCCACTTT	CASGLVLGKLDSPLHF
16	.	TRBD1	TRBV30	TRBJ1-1	TGTGCCTGGAGTGTACTAAGAGACAGGGCGGGCACTGAAGCTTTCTTT	CAWSVLRDRAGTEAFF
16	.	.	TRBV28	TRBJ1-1	TGTGCCAGCAGCTTGAGGGGCAGGAGGGGCAACACTGAAGCTTTCTTT	CASSLRGRRGNTEAFF
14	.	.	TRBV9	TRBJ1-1	TGTGCCAGCAGCACCCGAGTGACGGACACTGAAGCTTTCTTT	CASSTRVTDTEAFF
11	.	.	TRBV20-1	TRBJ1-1	TGCAGTTTCGCGGTCAGTCAATTAGCTTTCTTT	CSFAVSQLAFF
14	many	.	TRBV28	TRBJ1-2	TGTGCCAGCACAACCGACATTACCTACTATGGCTACACCTTC	CASTTDITYYGYTF
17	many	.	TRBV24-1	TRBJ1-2	TGTGCCACCAGTGACTCTAATTACCCCGGGGGTAACTATGGCTACACCTTC	CATSDSNYPGGNYGYTF
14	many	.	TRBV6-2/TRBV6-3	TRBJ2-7	TGTGCCAGCAGTTCCGACGCGGCCGCCTACGAGCAGTACTTC	CASSSDAAAYEQYF
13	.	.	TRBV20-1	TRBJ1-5	TGCAGTGCTAGGGGAGGGTTCAATCAGCCCCAGCATTTT	CSARGGFNQPQHF
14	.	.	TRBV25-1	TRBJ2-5	TGTGCCAGCACCCAGCCTGGGGCCCAAGAGACCCAGTACTTC	CASTQPGAQETQYF
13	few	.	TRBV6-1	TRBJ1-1	TGTGCCAGCAGTGACCCCATGGGGGCAAAAGCTTTCTTT	CASSDPMGAKAFF
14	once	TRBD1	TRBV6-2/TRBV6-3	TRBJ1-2	TGTGCCAGCAGCCGTCCTCAGGGGGCGCATGGCTACACCTTC	CASSRPQGAHGYTF
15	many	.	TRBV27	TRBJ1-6	TGTGCCAGCAGTACCCGAAGGCAGGGCGGTTCACCCCTCCACTTT	CASSTRRQGGSPLHF
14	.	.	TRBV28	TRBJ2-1	TGTGCCACCGGAGCCCCACCCTCCTACAATGAGCAGTTCTTC	CATGAPPSYNEQFF